This T cell receptor beta chain emerged from a study of monozygotic twins with inflammatory bowel disease. Findings and limits, study-wide: The analysis failed to separate different T cell subtypes. It was in IBD patients that TCRbeta diversity (inverse Simpson) was lower than in healthy co-twins.

The unique tags termed UMIs, each holding a 6-nucleotide sample barcode, were added by means of template switching. TCRdb processed the 5' RACE reads again and assigns one entry to each CDR3 protein, with no DNA. The sample has about 380,000 distinct CDR3 sequences. For this clonotype: The antigen is not known.

The CDR3 totals 14 residues. The sequence came from a human donor with ulcerative colitis or Crohn's disease, or a healthy co-twin of an affected twin (not recorded which). The sequencing input was blood. The chain uses TRBV21-1 and TRBJ1-1. TRBV21-1 has pseudogene status. CDR3 in amino acids: CASSKEQSNTEAFF.